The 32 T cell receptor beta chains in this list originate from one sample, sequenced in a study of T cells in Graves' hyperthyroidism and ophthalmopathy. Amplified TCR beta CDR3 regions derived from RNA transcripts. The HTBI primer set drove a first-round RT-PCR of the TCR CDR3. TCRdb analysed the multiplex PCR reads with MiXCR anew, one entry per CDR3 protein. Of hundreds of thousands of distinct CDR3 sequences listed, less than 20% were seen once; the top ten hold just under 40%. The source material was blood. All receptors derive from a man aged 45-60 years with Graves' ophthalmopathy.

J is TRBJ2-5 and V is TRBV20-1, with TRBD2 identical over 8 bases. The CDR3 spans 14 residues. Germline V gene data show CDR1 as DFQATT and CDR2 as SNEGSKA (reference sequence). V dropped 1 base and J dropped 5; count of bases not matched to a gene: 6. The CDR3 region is CSARGLAGPETQYF. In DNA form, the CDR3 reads TGCAGTGCTAGAGGTCTAGCGGGCCCGGAGACCCAGTACTTC.

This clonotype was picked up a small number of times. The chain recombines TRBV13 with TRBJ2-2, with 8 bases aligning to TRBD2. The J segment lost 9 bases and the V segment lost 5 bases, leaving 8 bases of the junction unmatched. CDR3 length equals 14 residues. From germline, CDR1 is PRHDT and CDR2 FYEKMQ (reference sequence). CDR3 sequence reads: CASSQGLAARELFF. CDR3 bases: TGTGCCAGCAGCCAAGGACTAGCCGCCAGGGAGCTGTTTTTT.

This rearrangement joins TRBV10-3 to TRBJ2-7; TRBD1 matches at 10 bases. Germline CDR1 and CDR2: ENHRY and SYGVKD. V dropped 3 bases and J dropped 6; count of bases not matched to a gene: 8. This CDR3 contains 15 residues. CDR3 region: CAISESGTGVGEQYF. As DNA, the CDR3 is TGTGCCATCAGTGAATCCGGGACAGGGGTGGGCGAGCAGTACTTC.

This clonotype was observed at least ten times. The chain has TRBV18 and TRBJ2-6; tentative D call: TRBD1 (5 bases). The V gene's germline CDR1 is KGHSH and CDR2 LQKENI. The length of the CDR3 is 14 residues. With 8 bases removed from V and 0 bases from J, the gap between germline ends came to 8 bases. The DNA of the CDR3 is TGTGCCAGCCGACAGTACTCTGGGGCCAACGTCCTGACTTTC. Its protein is CASRQYSGANVLTF.

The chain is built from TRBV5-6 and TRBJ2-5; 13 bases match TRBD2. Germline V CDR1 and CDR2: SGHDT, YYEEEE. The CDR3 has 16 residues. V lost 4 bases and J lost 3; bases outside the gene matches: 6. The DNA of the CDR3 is TGTGCCAGCAGCCGGACTAGCGGGAGAGTAGAAGAGACCCAGTACTTC. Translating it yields CASSRTSGRVEETQYF.

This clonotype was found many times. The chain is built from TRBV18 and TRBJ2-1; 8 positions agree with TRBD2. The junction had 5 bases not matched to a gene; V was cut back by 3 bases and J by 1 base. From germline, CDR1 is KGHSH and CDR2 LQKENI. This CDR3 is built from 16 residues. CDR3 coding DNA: TGTGCCAGCTCACCTCGGAGCGGGGGTTCCTACAATGAGCAGTTCTTC. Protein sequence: CASSPRSGGSYNEQFF.

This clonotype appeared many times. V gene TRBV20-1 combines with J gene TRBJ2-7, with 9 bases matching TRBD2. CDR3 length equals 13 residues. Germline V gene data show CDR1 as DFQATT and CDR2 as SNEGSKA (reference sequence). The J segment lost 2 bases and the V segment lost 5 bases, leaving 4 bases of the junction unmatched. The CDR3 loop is CSAETSGAYEQYF. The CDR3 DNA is TGCAGTGCTGAGACTAGCGGAGCCTACGAGCAGTACTTC.

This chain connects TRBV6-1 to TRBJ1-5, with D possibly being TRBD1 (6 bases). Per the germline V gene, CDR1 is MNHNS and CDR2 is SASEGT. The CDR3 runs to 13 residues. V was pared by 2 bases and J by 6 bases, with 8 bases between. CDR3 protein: CASSEIGGQPQHF. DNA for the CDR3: TGTGCCAGCAGTGAAATAGGGGGTCAGCCCCAGCATTTT.

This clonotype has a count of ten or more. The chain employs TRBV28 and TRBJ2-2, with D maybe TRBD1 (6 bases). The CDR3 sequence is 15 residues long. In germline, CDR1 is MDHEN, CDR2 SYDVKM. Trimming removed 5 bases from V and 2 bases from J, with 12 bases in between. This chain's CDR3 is CASSGGMRNTGELFF. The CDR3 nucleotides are TGTGCCAGCAGTGGGGGCATGCGCAACACCGGGGAGCTGTTTTTT.

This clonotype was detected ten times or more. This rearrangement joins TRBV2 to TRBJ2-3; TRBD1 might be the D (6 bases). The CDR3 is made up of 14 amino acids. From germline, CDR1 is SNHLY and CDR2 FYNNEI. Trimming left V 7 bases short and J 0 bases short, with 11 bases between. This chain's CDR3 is CASMVRGSTDTQYF. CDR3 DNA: TGTGCCAGCATGGTCAGGGGAAGCACAGATACGCAGTATTTT. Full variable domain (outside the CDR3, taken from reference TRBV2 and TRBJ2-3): EPEVTQTPSHQVTQMGQEVILRCVPISNHLYFYWYRQILGQKVEFLVSFYNNEISEKSEIFDDQFSVERPDGSNFTLKIRSTKLEDSAMYFCASMVRGSTDTQYFGPGTRLTVL.

This CDR3 reads CSGAGVGDTQYF. DNA of the CDR3: TGCAGCGGAGCGGGAGTTGGAGATACGCAGTATTTT. The chain has TRBV29-1 and TRBJ2-3; TRBD2 aligns across 8 bases. CDR1 SQVTM and CDR2 ANQGSEA come from the germline V gene. The CDR3 runs to 12 residues. V gave up 7 bases and J gave up 5 bases; unmatched junction bases: 5.

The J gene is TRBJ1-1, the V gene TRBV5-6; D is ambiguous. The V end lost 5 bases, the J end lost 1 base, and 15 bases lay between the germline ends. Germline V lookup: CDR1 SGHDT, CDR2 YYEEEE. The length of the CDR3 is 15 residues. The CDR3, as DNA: TGTGCCAGCAGTCCCCTCAAACGGGGGAACACTGAAGCTTTCTTT. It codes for CASSPLKRGNTEAFF. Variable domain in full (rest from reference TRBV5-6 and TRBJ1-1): DAGVTQSPTHLIKTRGQQVTLRCSPKSGHDTVSWYQQALGQGPQFIFQYYEEEERQRGNFPDRFSGHQFPNYSSELNVNALLLGDSALYLCASSPLKRGNTEAFFGQGTRLTVV.

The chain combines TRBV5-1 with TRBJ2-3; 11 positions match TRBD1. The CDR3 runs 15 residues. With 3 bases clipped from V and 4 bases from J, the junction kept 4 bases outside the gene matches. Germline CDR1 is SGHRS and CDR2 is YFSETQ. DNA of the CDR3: TGCGCCAGCAGCTCCAGGACAGGGGGCGCAGATACGCAGTATTTT. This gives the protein CASSSRTGGADTQYF.

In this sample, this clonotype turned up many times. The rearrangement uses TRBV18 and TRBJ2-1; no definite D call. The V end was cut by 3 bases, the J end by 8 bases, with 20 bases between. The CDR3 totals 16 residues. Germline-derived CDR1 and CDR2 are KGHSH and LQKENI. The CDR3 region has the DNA TGTGCCAGCTCACCCCCGTCTCGGAGCCGTACCGATGAGCAGTTCTTC. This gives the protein CASSPPSRSRTDEQFF.

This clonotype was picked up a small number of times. The CDR3 region is CASTEQGTDQETQYF. The CDR3 DNA reads TGTGCCAGCACCGAACAAGGGACAGACCAAGAGACCCAGTACTTC. The V call is TRBV12-3 or TRBV12-4, the J call TRBJ2-5; the match to TRBD1 covers 7 bases. This CDR3 contains 15 residues. Unmatched junction bases numbered 8, after V lost 7 bases and J lost 0 bases.

The CDR3 region has the DNA TGTGCCAGTAGTATAGCGACAGGGAATCAGGGGACCCAGTACTTC. It specifies CASSIATGNQGTQYF. The rearrangement joins TRBV19 to TRBJ2-5; TRBD1 matches at 7 bases. The trim removed 1 base at V and 7 bases at J, leaving 9 bases unmatched. This CDR3 region has 15 residues. Germline CDR1 LNHDA, CDR2 SQIVND (reference sequence).

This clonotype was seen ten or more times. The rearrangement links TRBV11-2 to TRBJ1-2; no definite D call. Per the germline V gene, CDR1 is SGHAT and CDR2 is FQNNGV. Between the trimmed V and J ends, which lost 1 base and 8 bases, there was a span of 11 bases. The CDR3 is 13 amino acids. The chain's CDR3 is CASSLGAVEGYTF. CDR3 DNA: TGTGCCAGCAGCTTAGGGGCAGTCGAAGGCTACACCTTC.

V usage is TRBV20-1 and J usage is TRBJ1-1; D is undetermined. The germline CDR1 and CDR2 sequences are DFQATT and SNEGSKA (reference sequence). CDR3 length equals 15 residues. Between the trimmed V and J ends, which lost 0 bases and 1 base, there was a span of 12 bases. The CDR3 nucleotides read TGCAGTGCTAGAGATCTAAAATCTCCGAACACTGAAGCTTTCTTT. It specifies CSARDLKSPNTEAFF.

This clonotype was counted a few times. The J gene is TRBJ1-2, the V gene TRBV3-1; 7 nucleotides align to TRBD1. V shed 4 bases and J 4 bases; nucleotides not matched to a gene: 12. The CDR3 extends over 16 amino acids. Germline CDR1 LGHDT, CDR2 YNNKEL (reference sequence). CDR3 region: CASSRVGGQSLYGYTF. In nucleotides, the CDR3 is TGTGCCAGCAGCCGGGTGGGGGGACAGAGCCTCTATGGCTACACCTTC.

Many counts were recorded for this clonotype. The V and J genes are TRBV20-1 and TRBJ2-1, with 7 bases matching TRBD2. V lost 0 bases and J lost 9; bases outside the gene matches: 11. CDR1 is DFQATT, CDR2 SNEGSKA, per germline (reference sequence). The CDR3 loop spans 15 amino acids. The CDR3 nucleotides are TGCAGTGCTAGAGACGGGGACTACTACAATAGTGAGCAGTTCTTC. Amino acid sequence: CSARDGDYYNSEQFF.

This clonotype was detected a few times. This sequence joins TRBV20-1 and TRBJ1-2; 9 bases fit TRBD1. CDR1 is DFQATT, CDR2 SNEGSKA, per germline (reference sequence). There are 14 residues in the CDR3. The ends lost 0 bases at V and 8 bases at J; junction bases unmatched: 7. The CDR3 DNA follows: TGCAGTGCTAGAGATCGTCAGGACAGGGGCGGCTACACCTTC. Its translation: CSARDRQDRGGYTF.

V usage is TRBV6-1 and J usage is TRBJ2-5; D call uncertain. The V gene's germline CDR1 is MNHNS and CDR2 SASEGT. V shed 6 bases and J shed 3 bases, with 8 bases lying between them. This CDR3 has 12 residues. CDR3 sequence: CASRVLKETQYF. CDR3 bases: TGTGCCAGCAGAGTCTTAAAAGAGACCCAGTACTTC.

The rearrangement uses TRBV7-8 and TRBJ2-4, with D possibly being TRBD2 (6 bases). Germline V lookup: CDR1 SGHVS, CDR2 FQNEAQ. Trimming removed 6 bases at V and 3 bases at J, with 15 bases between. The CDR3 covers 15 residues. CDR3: CASSLGLGNKNIQYF. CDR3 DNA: TGTGCCAGCAGTTTGGGACTTGGGAACAAAAACATTCAGTACTTC.

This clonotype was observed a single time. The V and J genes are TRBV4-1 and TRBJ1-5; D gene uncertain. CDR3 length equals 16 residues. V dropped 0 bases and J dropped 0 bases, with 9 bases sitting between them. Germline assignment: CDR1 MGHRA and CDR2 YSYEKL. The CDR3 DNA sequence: TGCGCCAGCAGCCAAGATCCGACAAATAGCAATCAGCCCCAGCATTTT. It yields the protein CASSQDPTNSNQPQHF.

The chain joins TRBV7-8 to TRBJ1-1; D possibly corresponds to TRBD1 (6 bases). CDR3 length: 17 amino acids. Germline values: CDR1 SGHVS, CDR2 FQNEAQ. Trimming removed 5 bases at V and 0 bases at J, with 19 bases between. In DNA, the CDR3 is TGTGCCAGCAGCCGCTCCTTTTCAGGGGCTATGAACACTGAAGCTTTCTTT. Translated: CASSRSFSGAMNTEAFF.

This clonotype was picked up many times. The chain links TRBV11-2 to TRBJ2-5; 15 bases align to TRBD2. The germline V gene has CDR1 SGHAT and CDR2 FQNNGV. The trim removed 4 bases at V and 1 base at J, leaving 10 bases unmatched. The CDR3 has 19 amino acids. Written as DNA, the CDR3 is TGTGCCAGCAGCTGGGGGGGACTAGCGGGAGGTGGGGCCCAAGAGACCCAGTACTTC. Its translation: CASSWGGLAGGGAQETQYF.

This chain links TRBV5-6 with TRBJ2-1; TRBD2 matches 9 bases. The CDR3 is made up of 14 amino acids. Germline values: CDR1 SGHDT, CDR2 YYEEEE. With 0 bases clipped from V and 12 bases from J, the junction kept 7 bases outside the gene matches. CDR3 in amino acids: CASSLGPTSGRQFF. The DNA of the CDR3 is TGTGCCAGCAGCTTGGGTCCGACTAGCGGCCGGCAGTTCTTC.

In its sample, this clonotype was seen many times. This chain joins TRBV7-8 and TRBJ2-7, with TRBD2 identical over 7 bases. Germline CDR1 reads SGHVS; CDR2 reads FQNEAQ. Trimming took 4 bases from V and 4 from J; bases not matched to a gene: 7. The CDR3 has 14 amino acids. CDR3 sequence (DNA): TGTGCCAGCAGCTCCATCGCGGGGGTTTACGAGCAGTACTTC. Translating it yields CASSSIAGVYEQYF.

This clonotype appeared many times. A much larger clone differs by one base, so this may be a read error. CDR3 bases: TGTGCCTGGAGTGCGGACAGGCCACAAACTTTCTTT. Translation: CAWSADRPQTFF. The chain carries TRBV30 and TRBJ1-1, with 7 bases that match TRBD1. Germline CDR1 and CDR2: GTSNPN and SVGIG (reference sequence). The V segment lost 1 base and the J segment 12 bases; nucleotides outside the gene matches: 8. The length of the CDR3 is 12 residues.

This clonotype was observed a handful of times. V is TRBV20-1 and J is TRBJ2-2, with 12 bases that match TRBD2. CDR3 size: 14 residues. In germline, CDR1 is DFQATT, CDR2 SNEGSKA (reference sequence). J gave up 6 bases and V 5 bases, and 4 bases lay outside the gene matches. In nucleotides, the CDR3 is TGCAGTGCTTGGACTAGCGGGACGGCCGGGGAGCTGTTTTTT. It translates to CSAWTSGTAGELFF.

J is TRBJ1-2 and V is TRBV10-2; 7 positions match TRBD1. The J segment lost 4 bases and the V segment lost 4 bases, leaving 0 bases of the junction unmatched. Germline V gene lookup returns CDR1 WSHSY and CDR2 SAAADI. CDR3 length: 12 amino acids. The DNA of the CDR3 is TGCGCCAGCAGTGGGGACAGCTATGGCTACACCTTC. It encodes CASSGDSYGYTF.

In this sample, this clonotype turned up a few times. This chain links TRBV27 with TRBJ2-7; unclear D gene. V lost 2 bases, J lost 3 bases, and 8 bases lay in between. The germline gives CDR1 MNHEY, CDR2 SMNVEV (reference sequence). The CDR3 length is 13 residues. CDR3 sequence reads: CASSLKPNYEQYF. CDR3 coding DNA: TGTGCCAGCAGTTTAAAGCCGAACTACGAGCAGTACTTC.